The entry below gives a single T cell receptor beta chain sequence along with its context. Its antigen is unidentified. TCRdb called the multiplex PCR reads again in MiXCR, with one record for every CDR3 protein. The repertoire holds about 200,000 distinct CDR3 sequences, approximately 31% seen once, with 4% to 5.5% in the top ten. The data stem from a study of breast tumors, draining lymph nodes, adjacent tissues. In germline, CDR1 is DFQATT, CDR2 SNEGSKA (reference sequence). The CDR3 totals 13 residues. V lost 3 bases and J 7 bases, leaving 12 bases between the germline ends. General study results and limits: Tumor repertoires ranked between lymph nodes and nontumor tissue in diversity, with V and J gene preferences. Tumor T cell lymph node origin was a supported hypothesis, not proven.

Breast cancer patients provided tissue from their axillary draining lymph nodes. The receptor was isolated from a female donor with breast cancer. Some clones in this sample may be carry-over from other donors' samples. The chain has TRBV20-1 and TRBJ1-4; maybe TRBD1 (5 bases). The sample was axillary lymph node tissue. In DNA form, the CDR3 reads TGCAGTGCTAGCTCCGGGACTGGTGAAAAACTGTTTTTT. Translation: CSASSGTGEKLFF.